This T cell receptor (beta chain) was recovered during a study of T cell repertoires in aging, cancer and after chemotherapy. Study-wide background: Repeat sampling of healthy donors over several months to years showed clear clonal overlap. About 9 million TCR reads were in the whole dataset.

A mixed TRB-A/B primer pool amplified rearranged TRB by multiplex touch-down PCR. Via MiXCR, TCRdb re-called the multiplex PCR reads, giving one row per CDR3 protein. The data contain about 8,400 distinct CDR3 sequences, around 33% of them singletons. Comments on this clonotype: The antigen remains unidentified.

Amplification of TCR beta used genomic DNA extracted from peripheral blood. Regarding the study as a whole: Loss of evenness, beyond lost richness, contributed to age-related TCR diversity decline in cancer patients. Untreated cancer patients had significantly lower blood TCR diversity than age-matched healthy donors.

This CDR3 is built from 15 residues. With 5 bases removed from V and 2 bases from J, the gap between germline ends came to 15 bases. V and J are TRBV12-3 or TRBV12-4 and TRBJ1-2; D is undetermined. The clonotype was recovered from a human donor in good health. Sequenced material: blood. The CDR3 is CASSDHQDPNYGYTF. CDR3 sequence (DNA): TGTGCCAGCAGTGACCACCAGGATCCAAACTATGGCTACACCTTC.